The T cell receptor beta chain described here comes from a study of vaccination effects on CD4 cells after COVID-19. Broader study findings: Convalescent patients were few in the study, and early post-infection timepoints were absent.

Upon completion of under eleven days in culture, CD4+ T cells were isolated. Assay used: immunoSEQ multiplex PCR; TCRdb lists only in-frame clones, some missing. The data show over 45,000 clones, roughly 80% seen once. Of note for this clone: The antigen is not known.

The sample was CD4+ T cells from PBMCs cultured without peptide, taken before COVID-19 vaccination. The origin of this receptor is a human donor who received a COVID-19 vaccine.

The DNA for the CDR3 is TGTGCCATCAGCATGAGCGGGGGGGCAGATACGCAGTATTTT. This translates into CAISMSGGADTQYF. This chain links TRBV10-3 with TRBJ2-3, with 10 bases that match TRBD2. Germline CDR1 reads ENHRY; CDR2 reads SYGVKD. J was trimmed by 4 bases and V by 6 bases; bases with no gene match: 4. This CDR3 spans 14 amino acids.